Below are 27 T cell receptor beta chains sequenced from a single sample in a study of shared clonotypes between healthy human individuals. Terminally differentiated effector memory CD45RA+ cells were excluded from the naive CD8 cells, which were CD45RO-negative and positively selected for CCR7. TCRdb keeps only in-frame clones here, not all; method: immunoSEQ multiplex PCR. The sample shows 2 million to 2.5 million clones, about 94% of them seen only once. The sample taken for sequencing was naive CD8+ T cells sorted from blood. These receptors were taken from a man between 18 and 35 years old in good health.

The genes are TRBV19 and TRBJ2-7; tentative D call: TRBD2 (5 bases). Trimming removed 4 bases at V and 2 bases at J, with 12 bases between. Germline values: CDR1 LNHDA, CDR2 SQIVND (reference sequence). The CDR3 length is 14 residues. The DNA for the CDR3 is TGTGCCAGTAGTACGACGGACGGGGCCTACGAGCAGTACTTC. This encodes CASSTTDGAYEQYF.

The chain recombines TRBV15 with TRBJ2-7; 9 nucleotides line up with TRBD1. Germline trimming cut 3 bases from V and 0 bases from J; bases unmatched to any gene: 3. CDR1 is LNHNV, CDR2 YYDKDF, per germline (reference sequence). CDR3 length equals 15 residues. Written as DNA, the CDR3 is TGTGCCACCAGCAGCGGGACAGGGCCCTCCTACGAGCAGTACTTC. It specifies CATSSGTGPSYEQYF.

The chain couples TRBV6-5 to TRBJ2-1; the D call may be TRBD1 or TRBD2 (5 bases each). This CDR3 has 15 residues. The V and J ends lost 7 bases and 2 bases respectively, with 15 bases between them. From germline, CDR1 is MNHEY and CDR2 SVGAGI. The CDR3 here is CASNQGTRPYNEQFF. The CDR3, as DNA: TGTGCCAGCAACCAAGGGACCCGCCCCTACAATGAGCAGTTCTTC.

The rearrangement uses TRBV5-6 and TRBJ2-7; 7 nucleotides agree with TRBD1. The CDR3 sequence is 13 residues long. The germline CDR1 and CDR2 sequences are SGHDT and YYEEEE. The V segment lost 2 bases and the J segment 6 bases; nucleotides outside the gene matches: 5. The CDR3, as DNA: TGTGCCAGCAGCTTTGACAGGGTTAGCGAGCAGTACTTC. Protein sequence: CASSFDRVSEQYF. Full variable domain (rest looked up from reference TRBV5-6 and TRBJ2-7): DAGVTQSPTHLIKTRGQQVTLRCSPKSGHDTVSWYQQALGQGPQFIFQYYEEEERQRGNFPDRFSGHQFPNYSSELNVNALLLGDSALYLCASSFDRVSEQYFGPGTRLTVT.

V and J are TRBV11-1 and TRBJ1-2; tentatively, D is TRBD1 (5 bases). The germline V gene encodes CDR1 SGHAT and CDR2 FQDESV (reference sequence). The CDR3 has 14 amino acids. The V and J ends lost 5 bases and 4 bases respectively, with 14 bases between them. CDR3 bases: TGTGCCAGCAGCCCAACAGAGGGGACCTATGGCTACACCTTC. Translation gives CASSPTEGTYGYTF.

V gene TRBV28 combines with J gene TRBJ2-7; TRBD2 is a possible D gene (6 bases). The germline V and J ends were trimmed by 8 bases and 7 bases, with 18 bases remaining between them. From germline, CDR1 is MDHEN and CDR2 SYDVKM. This CDR3 has 13 residues. The CDR3 is CASRPSGGLEQYF. The CDR3 region has the DNA TGTGCCAGCCGCCCGAGCGGAGGGCTTGAGCAGTACTTC.

The chain recombines TRBV5-8 with TRBJ1-6, with D possibly matching TRBD1 (5 bases). The CDR3 runs 15 residues. Trimming took off 0 bases at V and 10 bases at J, with 14 bases between the two ends. Germline CDR1 SGHTS, CDR2 YDEGEE. The CDR3 sequence is CASSLADITGSPLHF. The CDR3 nucleotides read TGTGCCAGCAGCTTGGCGGACATCACGGGATCACCCCTCCACTTT.

The V gene is TRBV6-1, the J gene TRBJ1-3; D uncertain. This CDR3 has 12 residues. Per germline, CDR1 MNHNS and CDR2 SASEGT. The V end lost 10 bases, the J end lost 6 bases, and 13 bases lay between the germline ends. In nucleotides, the CDR3 is TGTGCCATAGAGTCCCGTGCAAACACCATATATTTT. Translating gives CAIESRANTIYF.

This clone was counted once. The J gene is TRBJ2-5, the V gene TRBV2; D possibly corresponds to TRBD2 (6 bases). This CDR3 has 13 amino acids. Germline V gene data show CDR1 as SNHLY and CDR2 as FYNNEI. V shed 8 bases and J shed 1 base, with 11 bases lying between them. The CDR3 spells CASSERVQETQYF. Here the CDR3 DNA reads TGTGCCAGCTCGGAGCGGGTCCAAGAGACCCAGTACTTC.

The J gene is TRBJ1-4, the V gene TRBV2; D unclear. This CDR3 spans 19 amino acids. Trimming removed 6 bases at V and 12 bases at J, with 35 bases between. From germline, CDR1 is SNHLY and CDR2 FYNNEI. The CDR3: CASRGFSNNEGRAFAELFF. The CDR3 region has the DNA TGTGCCAGCAGGGGCTTTAGTAATAATGAAGGACGGGCTTTTGCGGAACTGTTTTTT.

The genes are TRBV6-1 and TRBJ1-5; weak D call: TRBD1 (6 bases). Germline CDR1 reads MNHNS; CDR2 reads SASEGT. The CDR3 covers 13 residues. V was cut by 1 base and J by 6 bases, with 7 bases left in between. CDR3 in DNA: TGTGCCAGCAGTGAAGACAGGGTTCAGCCCCAGCATTTT. This translates into CASSEDRVQPQHF.

In this sample, this clone turned up once. The chain uses TRBV27 and TRBJ2-1; D remains ambiguous. The CDR3 runs 16 residues. CDR1 is MNHEY and CDR2 is SMNVEV in the germline V gene (reference sequence). V lost 6 bases and J lost 1, with 16 bases in between. The CDR3 nucleotides are TGTGCCAGCAGCCAGACGATGACCTTTTCCTACAATGAGCAGTTCTTC. This sequence encodes CASSQTMTFSYNEQFF.

The chain combines TRBV2 with TRBJ2-2; no firm D call. The V and J ends lost 6 bases and 8 bases respectively, with 7 bases between them. The CDR3 is 11 residues long. Looked up from germline, CDR1 is SNHLY and CDR2 is FYNNEI. CDR3 protein: CASSALGELFF. As DNA, the CDR3 is TGTGCCAGCAGCGCCCTAGGGGAGCTGTTTTTT.

The gene calls are TRBV5-6 and TRBJ2-3, with 9 bases fitting TRBD1. The CDR3 totals 14 residues. Unmatched junction bases numbered 4, after V lost 4 bases and J lost 4 bases. In germline, CDR1 is SGHDT, CDR2 YYEEEE. CDR3 in amino acids: CASSRDRDSDTQYF. CDR3 nucleotide sequence: TGTGCCAGCAGCCGGGACAGGGATTCAGATACGCAGTATTTT.

The rearrangement links TRBV28 to TRBJ2-7; D gene ambiguous. The CDR3 loop spans 13 amino acids. V dropped 6 bases and J dropped 0 bases, with 9 bases sitting between them. Germline V CDR1 and CDR2: MDHEN, SYDVKM. The DNA of the CDR3 is TGTGCCAGCAGGCCCTTAGACTCCTACGAGCAGTACTTC. Protein sequence: CASRPLDSYEQYF.

The chain recombines TRBV29-1 with TRBJ1-1; D is unclear. The germline CDR1 and CDR2 sequences are SQVTM and ANQGSEA. V shed 0 bases and J shed 1 base, with 6 bases lying between them. This CDR3 spans 13 amino acids. The CDR3 reads CSVEEGGNTEAFF. Here the CDR3 DNA reads TGCAGCGTTGAAGAGGGCGGGAACACTGAAGCTTTCTTT.

The chain links TRBV6-1 to TRBJ2-5, with D maybe TRBD1 (5 bases). The CDR3 length is 12 residues. Germline V CDR1 and CDR2: MNHNS, SASEGT. Trimming shortened V by 6 bases and J by 5 bases, and 10 bases separated the two germline ends. The CDR3 region is CASRQVYETQYF. In nucleotides, the CDR3 is TGTGCCAGCAGACAGGTCTACGAGACCCAGTACTTC.

The chain has TRBV4-3 and TRBJ2-7; 9 bases line up with TRBD2. This CDR3 is built from 14 residues. The germline V gene has CDR1 LGHNA and CDR2 YSLEER. V trimming: 4 bases; J trimming: 5 bases; junction bases outside the gene matches: 6. The DNA for the CDR3 is TGCGCCAGCAGCCCGGGACTAGCTGCCCACGAGCAGTACTTC. Protein product: CASSPGLAAHEQYF.

The CDR3 DNA is TGTGCCAGCAGCCCGAGGGTATTGGGTAGAAATTCACCCCTCCACTTT. Translation: CASSPRVLGRNSPLHF. J is TRBJ1-6 and V is TRBV7-9; D not certain. Trimming shortened V by 5 bases and J by 7 bases, and 18 bases separated the two germline ends. Germline CDR1 and CDR2: SEHNR and FQNEAQ (reference sequence). The CDR3 is 16 amino acids.

The chain carries TRBV9 and TRBJ1-1; 10 positions match TRBD1. Trimming took 4 bases from V and 5 from J; bases not matched to a gene: 2. The CDR3 totals 13 residues. Germline V gene sequence: CDR1 SGDLS, CDR2 YYNGEE. The CDR3 bases are TGTGCCAGCAGCCTGGGACAGGGGACTGAAGCTTTCTTT. It yields the protein CASSLGQGTEAFF. Filled out from reference TRBV9 and TRBJ1-1, the complete variable domain reads DSGVTQTPKHLITATGQRVTLRCSPRSGDLSVYWYQQSLDQGLQFLIQYYNGEERAKGNILERFSAQQFPDLHSELNLSSLELGDSALYFCASSLGQGTEAFFGQGTRLTVV.

DNA for the CDR3: TGTGCCATCGCGGCGGGCGCGGGCTACGAGCAGTACTTC. Its translation is CAIAAGAGYEQYF. V gene TRBV10-3 combines with J gene TRBJ2-7; TRBD2 might be the D (5 bases). Germline V gene sequence: CDR1 ENHRY, CDR2 SYGVKD. V lost 8 bases and J 3 bases, leaving 14 bases between the germline ends. The CDR3 sequence is 13 residues long.

This chain uses TRBV6-5 with TRBJ2-4; either TRBD1 or TRBD2 may fit D (5 bases each). Germline assignment: CDR1 MNHEY and CDR2 SVGAGI. V dropped 10 bases and J dropped 3 bases, with 13 bases sitting between them. This CDR3 is built from 13 residues. CDR3: CATRGGVKNIQYF. The CDR3 region has the DNA TGTGCCACGAGGGGTGGCGTCAAAAACATTCAGTACTTC.

The gene calls are TRBV28 and TRBJ1-6; D perhaps matches TRBD1 (5 bases). The ends were cut back, 9 bases at V and 7 bases at J, with 13 bases in the middle. In germline, CDR1 is MDHEN, CDR2 SYDVKM. The length of the CDR3 is 13 residues. This CDR3 reads CARPSGRNSPLHF. CDR3 coding DNA: TGTGCCAGACCCTCAGGGCGAAATTCACCCCTCCACTTT.

In its sample, this clone was seen a few times. V is TRBV7-2 and J is TRBJ2-1, with 7 nucleotides matching TRBD2. The length of the CDR3 is 14 residues. Germline-derived CDR1 and CDR2 are SGHTA and FQGNSA. V trimming: 5 bases; J trimming: 10 bases; junction bases outside the gene matches: 11. CDR3 coding DNA: TGTGCCAGCAGCGTAGTAGCTCCCGGGGGGGAGCAGTTCTTC. Translation gives CASSVVAPGGEQFF.

The chain is built from TRBV5-1 and TRBJ2-5; 10 bases agree with TRBD2. The CDR3 runs 16 residues. With V trimmed by 4 bases and J by 5 bases, 11 bases remained unmatched. In germline, CDR1 is SGHRS, CDR2 YFSETQ. CDR3 amino acids: CASSPSTSGPHETQYF. The CDR3 DNA follows: TGCGCCAGCAGCCCGTCGACTAGCGGGCCCCATGAGACCCAGTACTTC.

This chain links TRBV7-8 with TRBJ2-3, with D possibly TRBD2 on 6 matching bases. The CDR3 contains 15 residues. Germline V gene lookup returns CDR1 SGHVS and CDR2 FQNEAQ. The ends were cut back, 8 bases at V and 1 base at J, with 16 bases in the middle. The CDR3 region is CASGLTGTGTDTQYF. CDR3 sequence (DNA): TGTGCCAGCGGACTAACCGGGACCGGCACAGATACGCAGTATTTT.

This clone showed up just once. V usage is TRBV21-1 and J usage is TRBJ1-2; TRBD1, the table's D call, lacks a check against the DNA. TRBV21-1 is noted as a pseudogene. The CDR3 extends over 15 amino acids. The CDR3 DNA reads TGTGCCAGCAGCAAAGACGTTGGGGGCCTCTATGGCTACACCTTC. It translates to CASSKDVGGLYGYTF.